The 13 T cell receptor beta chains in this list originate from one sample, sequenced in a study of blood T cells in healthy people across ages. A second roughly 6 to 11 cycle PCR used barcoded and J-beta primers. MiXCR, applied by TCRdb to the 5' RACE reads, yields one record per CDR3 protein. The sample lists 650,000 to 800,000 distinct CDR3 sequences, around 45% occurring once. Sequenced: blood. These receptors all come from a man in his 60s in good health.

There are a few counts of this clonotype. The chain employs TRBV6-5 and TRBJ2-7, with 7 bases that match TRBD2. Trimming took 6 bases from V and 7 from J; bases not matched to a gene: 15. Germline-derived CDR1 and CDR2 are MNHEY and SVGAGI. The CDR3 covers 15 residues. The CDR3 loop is CASRPTWSGIGEQYF. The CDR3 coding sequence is TGTGCCAGCAGGCCAACCTGGAGCGGGATAGGGGAGCAGTACTTC.

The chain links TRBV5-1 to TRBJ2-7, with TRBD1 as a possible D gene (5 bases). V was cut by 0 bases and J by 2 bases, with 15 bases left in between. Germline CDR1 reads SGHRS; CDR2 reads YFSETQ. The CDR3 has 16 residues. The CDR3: CASSLDYDSRTYEQYF. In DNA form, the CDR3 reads TGCGCCAGCAGCTTGGATTATGACAGCCGCACCTACGAGCAGTACTTC.

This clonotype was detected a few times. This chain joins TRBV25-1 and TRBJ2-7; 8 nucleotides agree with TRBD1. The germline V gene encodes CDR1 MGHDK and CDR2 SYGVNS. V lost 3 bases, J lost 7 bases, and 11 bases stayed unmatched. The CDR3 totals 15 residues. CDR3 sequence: CASSDGTGSYNEQYF. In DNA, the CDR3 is TGTGCCAGCAGTGACGGGACAGGATCCTACAATGAGCAGTACTTC.

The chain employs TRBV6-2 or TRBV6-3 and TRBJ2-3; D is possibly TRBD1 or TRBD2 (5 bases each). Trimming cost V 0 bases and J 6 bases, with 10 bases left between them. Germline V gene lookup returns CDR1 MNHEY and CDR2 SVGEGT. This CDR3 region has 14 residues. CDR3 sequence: CASSYSMGTDTQYF. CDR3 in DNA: TGTGCCAGCAGTTACTCGATGGGGACGGATACGCAGTATTTT.

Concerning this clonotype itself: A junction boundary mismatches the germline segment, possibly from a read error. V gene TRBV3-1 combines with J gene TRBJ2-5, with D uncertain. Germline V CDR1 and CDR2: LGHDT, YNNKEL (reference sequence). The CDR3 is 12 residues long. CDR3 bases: TGTGCCAGCATCCAAGCATTGGAGACCCAGTACTTC. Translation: CASIQALETQYF.

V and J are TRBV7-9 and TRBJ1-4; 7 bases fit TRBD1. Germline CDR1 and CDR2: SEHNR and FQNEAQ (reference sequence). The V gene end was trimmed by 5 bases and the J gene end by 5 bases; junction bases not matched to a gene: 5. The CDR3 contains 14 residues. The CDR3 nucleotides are TGTGCCAGCAGCGCCCAGGGGGGGAATGAAAAACTGTTTTTT. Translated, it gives CASSAQGGNEKLFF.

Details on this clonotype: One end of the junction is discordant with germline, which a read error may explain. The CDR3 DNA follows: TGTGCCAGCAGCCCCCGGGACTGGGGCTACGAGCGGTACTTC. Protein: CASSPRDWGYERYF. This sequence joins TRBV3-1 and TRBJ2-7, with D tentatively TRBD2 (6 bases). This CDR3 has 14 residues. In germline, CDR1 is LGHDT, CDR2 YNNKEL (reference sequence).

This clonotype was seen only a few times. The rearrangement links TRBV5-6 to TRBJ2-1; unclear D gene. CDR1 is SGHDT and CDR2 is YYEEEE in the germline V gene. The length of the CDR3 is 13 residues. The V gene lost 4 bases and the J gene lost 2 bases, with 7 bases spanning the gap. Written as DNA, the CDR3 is TGTGCCAGCAGCGTAAACACCTACAATGAGCAGTTCTTC. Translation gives CASSVNTYNEQFF.

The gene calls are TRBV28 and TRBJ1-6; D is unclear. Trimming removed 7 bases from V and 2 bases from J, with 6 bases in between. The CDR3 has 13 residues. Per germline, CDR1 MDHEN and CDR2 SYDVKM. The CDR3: CASTRPYNSPLHF. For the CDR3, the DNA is TGTGCCAGCACCCGACCCTATAATTCACCCCTCCACTTT. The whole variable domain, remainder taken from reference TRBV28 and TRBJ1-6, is DVKVTQSSRYLVKRTGEKVFLECVQDMDHENMFWYRQDPGLGLRLIYFSYDVKMKEKGDIPEGYSVSREKKERFSLILESASTNQTSMYLCASTRPYNSPLHFGNGTRLTVT.

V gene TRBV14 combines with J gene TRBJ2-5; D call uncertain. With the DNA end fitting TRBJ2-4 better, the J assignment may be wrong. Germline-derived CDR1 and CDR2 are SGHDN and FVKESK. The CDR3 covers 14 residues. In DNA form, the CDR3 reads TGTGCCAGCAGCCAAGATAGGCGTTCGGGCATTCAGTACTTC. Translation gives CASSQDRRSGIQYF.

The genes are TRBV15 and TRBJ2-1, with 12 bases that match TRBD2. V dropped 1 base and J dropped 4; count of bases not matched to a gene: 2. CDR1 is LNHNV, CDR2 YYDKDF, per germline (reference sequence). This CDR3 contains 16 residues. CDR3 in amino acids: CATSRVGTSGYNEQFF. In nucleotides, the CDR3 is TGTGCCACCAGCAGAGTCGGGACTAGCGGGTACAATGAGCAGTTCTTC. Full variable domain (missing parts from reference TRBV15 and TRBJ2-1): DAMVIQNPRYQVTQFGKPVTLSCSQTLNHNVMYWYQQKSSQAPKLLFHYYDKDFNNEADTPDNFQSRRPNTSFCFLDIRSPGLGDTAMYLCATSRVGTSGYNEQFFGPGTRLTVL.

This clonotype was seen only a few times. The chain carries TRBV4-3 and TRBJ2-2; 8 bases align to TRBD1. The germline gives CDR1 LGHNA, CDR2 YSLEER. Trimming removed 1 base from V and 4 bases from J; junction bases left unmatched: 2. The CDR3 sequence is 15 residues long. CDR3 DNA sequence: TGCGCCAGCAGCCAAGGGACAGGGCCCACCGGGGAGCTGTTTTTT. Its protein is CASSQGTGPTGELFF.

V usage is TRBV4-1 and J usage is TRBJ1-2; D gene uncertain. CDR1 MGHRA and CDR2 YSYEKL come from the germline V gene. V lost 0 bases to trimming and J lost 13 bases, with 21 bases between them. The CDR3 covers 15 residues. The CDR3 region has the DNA TGCGCCAGCAGCCAAGAATGGTTGGAGGCAGAAAATCTCACCTTC. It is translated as CASSQEWLEAENLTF.